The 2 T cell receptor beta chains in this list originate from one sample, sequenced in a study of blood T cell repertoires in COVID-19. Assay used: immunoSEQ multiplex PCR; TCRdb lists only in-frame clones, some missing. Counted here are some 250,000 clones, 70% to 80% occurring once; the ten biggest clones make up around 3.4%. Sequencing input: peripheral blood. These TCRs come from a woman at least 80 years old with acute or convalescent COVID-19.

As DNA, the CDR3 is TGCGCCAGCAGCTTGGTAGAAGAGACCCAGTACTTC. This gives the protein CASSLVEETQYF. The V gene is TRBV5-1, the J gene TRBJ2-5; D is undetermined. The CDR3 length is 12 residues. Germline V gene sequence: CDR1 SGHRS, CDR2 YFSETQ. V was trimmed by 0 bases and J by 3 bases, leaving 3 bases between them. The whole variable domain, remainder taken from reference TRBV5-1 and TRBJ2-5, is KAGVTQTPRYLIKTRGQQVTLSCSPISGHRSVSWYQQTPGQGLQFLFEYFSETQRNKGNFPGRFSGRQFSNSRSEMNVSTLELGDSALYLCASSLVEETQYFGPGTRLLVL.

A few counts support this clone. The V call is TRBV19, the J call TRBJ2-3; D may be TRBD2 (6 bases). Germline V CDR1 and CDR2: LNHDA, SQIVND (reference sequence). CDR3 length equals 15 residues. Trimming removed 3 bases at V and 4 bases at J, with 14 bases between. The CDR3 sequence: CASSIGGVRADTQYF. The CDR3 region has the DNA TGTGCCAGTAGTATTGGAGGGGTTAGGGCAGATACGCAGTATTTT.